The text below deals with one T cell receptor beta chain. Its cognate antigen is unknown. The data belong to a study of T cell responses to AZD1222 COVID-19 vaccine. Whole-study results and caveats: Clonal diversity was possibly underestimated, and white British individuals and females predominated among donors. Elevations in Spike-specific TCR breadth and depth followed administration of two AZD1222 doses. Sampling captured repertoires only after the peak T cell response.

Repertoires were generated with immunoSEQ multiplex PCR, while TCRdb's copy carries only in-frame clones and drops some. The table lists 120,000 to 150,000 clones, approximately 88% of them singletons. Germline values: CDR1 MDHEN, CDR2 SYDVKM. V was trimmed by 7 bases and J by 8 bases, leaving 21 bases between them. The CDR3 covers 15 residues. This TCR came from an adult who received the MenACWY meningococcal vaccine as a control. The V and J genes are TRBV28 and TRBJ2-1, with D maybe TRBD2 (7 bases). The sample here was peripheral blood, taken 28 days after the second dose of the MenACWY control vaccine. The CDR3 sequence is CASTQRGRARDEQFF. CDR3 nucleotides: TGTGCCAGCACCCAGAGGGGGAGGGCTCGAGATGAGCAGTTCTTC.